This T cell receptor beta chain appears in the sequencing data of a study of control samples from healthy donors and cancer patients. Germline V lookup: CDR1 SGHAT, CDR2 FQNNGV. V was trimmed by 1 base and J by 6 bases, leaving 10 bases between them. CDR3 length: 13 amino acids. Sequencing was performed with immunoSEQ multiplex PCR; in TCRdb, only in-frame clones are kept and a portion is missing. The sample holds roughly 50,000 clones, around 94% seen once. The source is a man younger than 45 in good health. Sequencing was done on a sample of blood. The chain is built from TRBV11-2 and TRBJ2-7; D remains unclear. Here the CDR3 DNA reads TGTGCCAGCAGCTTAGGACTGGTCCTCGAGCAGTACTTC. The encoded protein is CASSLGLVLEQYF.